The clone carrying this T cell receptor (beta chain) was seen a few times. What it binds is unknown. The data were obtained in a study of beta chain features in type 1 diabetes. Study summary: Examination covered under 110 million sorted cells spanning all samples.

Purity (above 95%) was reached by all sorted populations. cDNA synthesis used the whole RNA isolate, giving expressed TCRB sequences. This table comes from immunoSEQ multiplex PCR, and its TCRdb copy is limited to in-frame clones, with some not included. This table holds about 300,000 clones, about 13% found once. The study's findings and limits: TCRB CDR3 length was moderately but significantly reduced in all four CD4+ subsets of Type 1 diabetes patients. cDNA-based sequencing might over-represent cells highly expressing TCR. Naive, central memory and Treg TCRB repertoires seemed to resemble each other more closely in patients than they did in healthy donors.

The V end was cut by 6 bases, the J end by 2 bases, with 12 bases between. This CDR3 comprises 14 residues. Looked up from germline, CDR1 is MNHEY and CDR2 is SMNVEV (reference sequence). Sample: naive CD4+ T cells from blood. The receptor's source is a young woman with type 1 diabetes. The chain is built from TRBV27 and TRBJ2-3; no reliable D call. CDR3 nucleotide sequence: TGTGCCAGCAGAACTACCCCGAACACAGATACGCAGTATTTT. It encodes CASRTTPNTDTQYF.